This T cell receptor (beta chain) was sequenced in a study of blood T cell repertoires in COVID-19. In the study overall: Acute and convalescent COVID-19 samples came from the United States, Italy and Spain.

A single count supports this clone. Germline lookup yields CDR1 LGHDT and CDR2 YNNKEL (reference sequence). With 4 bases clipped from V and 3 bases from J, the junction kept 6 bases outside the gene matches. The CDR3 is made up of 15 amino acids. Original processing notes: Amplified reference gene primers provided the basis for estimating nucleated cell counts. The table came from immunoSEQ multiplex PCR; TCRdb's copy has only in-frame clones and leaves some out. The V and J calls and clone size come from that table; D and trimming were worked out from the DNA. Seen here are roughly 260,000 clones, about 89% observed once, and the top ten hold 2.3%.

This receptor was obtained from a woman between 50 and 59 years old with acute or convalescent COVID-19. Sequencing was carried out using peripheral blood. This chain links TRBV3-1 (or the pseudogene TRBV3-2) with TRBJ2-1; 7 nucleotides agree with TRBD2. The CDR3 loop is CASSPTSSFYNEQFF. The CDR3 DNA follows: TGTGCCAGCAGCCCGACTAGCAGCTTCTACAATGAGCAGTTCTTC.